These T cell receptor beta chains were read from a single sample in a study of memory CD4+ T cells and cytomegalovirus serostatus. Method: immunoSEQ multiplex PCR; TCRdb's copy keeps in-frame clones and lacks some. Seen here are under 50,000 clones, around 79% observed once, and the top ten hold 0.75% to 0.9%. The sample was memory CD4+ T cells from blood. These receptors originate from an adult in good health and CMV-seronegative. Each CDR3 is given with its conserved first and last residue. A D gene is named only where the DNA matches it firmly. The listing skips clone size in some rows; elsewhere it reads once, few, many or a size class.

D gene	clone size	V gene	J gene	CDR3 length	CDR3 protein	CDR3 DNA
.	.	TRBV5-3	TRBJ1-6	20	CARSHDLFPSLSSYNSPLHF	TGTGCCAGAAGTCATGACTTGTTCCCCAGCCTGAGCTCCTATAATTCACCCCTCCACTTT
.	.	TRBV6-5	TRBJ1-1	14	CASSYGSRDAEAFF	TGTGCCAGCAGTTACGGGTCTCGGGACGCTGAAGCTTTCTTT
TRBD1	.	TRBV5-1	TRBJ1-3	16	CASSFGTGRDGNTIYF	TGCGCCAGCAGCTTTGGGACAGGGAGAGATGGAAACACCATATATTTT
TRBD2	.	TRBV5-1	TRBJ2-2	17	CASSRTGSGGSTGELFF	TGCGCCAGCAGCCGGACGGGGAGCGGGGGATCTACCGGGGAGCTGTTTTTT
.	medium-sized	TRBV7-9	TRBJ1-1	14	CASSLEGIGTEAFF	TGTGCCAGCAGCTTAGAGGGCATCGGCACTGAAGCTTTCTTT
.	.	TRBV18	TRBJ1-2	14	CASSLQDKGYGYTF	TGTGCCAGCTCACTACAAGACAAAGGCTATGGCTACACCTTC
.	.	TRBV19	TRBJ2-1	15	CASSIALPRYNEQFF	TGTGCCAGTAGTATAGCCCTTCCGAGATACAATGAGCAGTTCTTC
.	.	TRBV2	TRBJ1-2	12	CAGSNRVWGYTF	TGTGCCGGATCAAACAGGGTGTGGGGCTACACCTTC
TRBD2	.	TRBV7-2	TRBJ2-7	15	CASRRTSGGRNEQYF	TGTGCCAGCAGACGTACTAGCGGGGGAAGGAACGAGCAGTACTTC
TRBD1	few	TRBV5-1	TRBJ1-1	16	CASSEDRGRGDTEAFF	TGCGCCAGCAGCGAGGACAGGGGGCGCGGGGACACTGAAGCTTTCTTT
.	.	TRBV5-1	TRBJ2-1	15	CASSFSPGTGNEQFF	TGCGCCAGCAGCTTTTCCCCGGGGACGGGCAATGAGCAGTTCTTC
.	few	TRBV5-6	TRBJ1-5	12	CASSLYNQPQHF	TGTGCCAGCAGCTTGTACAATCAGCCCCAGCATTTT
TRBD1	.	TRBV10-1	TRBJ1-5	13	CASSPDRAQPQHF	TGCGCCAGCAGCCCGGACAGGGCTCAGCCCCAGCATTTT
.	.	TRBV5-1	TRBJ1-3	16	CASSFSRAGSGNTIYF	TGCGCCAGCAGCTTTAGCAGGGCCGGCTCTGGAAACACCATATATTTT
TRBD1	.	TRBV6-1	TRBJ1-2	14	CASSEGGQGYGYTF	TGTGCCAGCAGTGAAGGGGGACAGGGATACGGCTACACCTTC
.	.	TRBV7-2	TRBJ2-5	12	CASSLLGETQYF	TGTGCCAGCAGCCTATTGGGGGAAACCCAGTACTTC